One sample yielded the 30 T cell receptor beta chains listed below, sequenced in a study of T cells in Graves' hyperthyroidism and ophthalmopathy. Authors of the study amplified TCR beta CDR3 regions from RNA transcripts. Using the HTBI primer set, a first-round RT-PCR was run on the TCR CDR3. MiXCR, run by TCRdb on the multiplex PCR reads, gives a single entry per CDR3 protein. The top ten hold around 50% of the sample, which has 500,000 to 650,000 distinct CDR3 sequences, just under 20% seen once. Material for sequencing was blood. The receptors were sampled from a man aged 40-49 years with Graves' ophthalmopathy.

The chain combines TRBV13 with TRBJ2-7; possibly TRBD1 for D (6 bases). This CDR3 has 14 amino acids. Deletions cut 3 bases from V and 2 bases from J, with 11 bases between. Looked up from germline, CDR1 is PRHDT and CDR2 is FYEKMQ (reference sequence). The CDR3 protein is CASSLGDTPYEQYF. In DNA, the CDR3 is TGTGCCAGCAGCTTGGGGGACACCCCCTACGAGCAGTACTTC.

DNA of the CDR3: TGTGCCAGCAGTTTCAGGACAGCAACTAATGAAAAACTGTTTTTT. It codes for CASSFRTATNEKLFF. This rearrangement joins TRBV6-5 to TRBJ1-4; D is possibly TRBD1 (6 bases). From germline, CDR1 is MNHEY and CDR2 SVGAGI. The ends were cut back, 4 bases at V and 0 bases at J, with 9 bases in the middle. The CDR3 length is 15 residues.

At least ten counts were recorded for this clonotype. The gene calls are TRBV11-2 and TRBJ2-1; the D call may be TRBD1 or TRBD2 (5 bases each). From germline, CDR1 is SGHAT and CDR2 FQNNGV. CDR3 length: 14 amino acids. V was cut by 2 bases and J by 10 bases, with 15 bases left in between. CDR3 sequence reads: CASSLNTGLIEQFF. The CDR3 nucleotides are TGTGCCAGCAGCTTAAATACAGGACTGATAGAGCAGTTCTTC.

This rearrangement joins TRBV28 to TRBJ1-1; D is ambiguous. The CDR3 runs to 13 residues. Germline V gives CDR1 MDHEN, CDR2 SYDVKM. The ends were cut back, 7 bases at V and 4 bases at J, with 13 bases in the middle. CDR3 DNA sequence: TGTGCCAGCACCGTTAAGAGGAGCACTGAAGCTTTCTTT. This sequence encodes CASTVKRSTEAFF. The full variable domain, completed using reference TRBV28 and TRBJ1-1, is DVKVTQSSRYLVKRTGEKVFLECVQDMDHENMFWYRQDPGLGLRLIYFSYDVKMKEKGDIPEGYSVSREKKERFSLILESASTNQTSMYLCASTVKRSTEAFFGQGTRLTVV.

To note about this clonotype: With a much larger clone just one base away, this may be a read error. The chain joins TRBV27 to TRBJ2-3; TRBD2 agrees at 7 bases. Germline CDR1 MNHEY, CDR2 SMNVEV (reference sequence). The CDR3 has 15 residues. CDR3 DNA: TGTGCCAGCAGCCCGGGACTAATCGGCACAGATATGCAGTATTTT. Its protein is CASSPGLIGTDMQYF.

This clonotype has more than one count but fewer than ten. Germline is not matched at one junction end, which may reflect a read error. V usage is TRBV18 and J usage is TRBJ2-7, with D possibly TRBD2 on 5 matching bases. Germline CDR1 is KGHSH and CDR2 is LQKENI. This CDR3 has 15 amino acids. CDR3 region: CAISPGGFFSYEQYF. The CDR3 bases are TGTGCCATCTCACCAGGCGGGTTCTTCTCCTACGAGCAGTACTTC.

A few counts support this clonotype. Here the CDR3 DNA reads TGTGCCAGCACCATTGGGGCGGGAGGGATCACAGATACGCAGTATTTT. Encoded protein: CASTIGAGGITDTQYF. This rearrangement joins TRBV12-3 or TRBV12-4 to TRBJ2-3, with 9 bases that match TRBD2. V lost 7 bases to trimming and J lost 2 bases; unmatched junction nucleotides: 10. The CDR3 runs to 16 residues.

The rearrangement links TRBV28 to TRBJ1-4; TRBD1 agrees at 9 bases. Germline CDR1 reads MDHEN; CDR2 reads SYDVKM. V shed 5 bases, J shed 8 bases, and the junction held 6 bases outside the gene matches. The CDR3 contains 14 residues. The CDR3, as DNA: TGTGCCAGCAGTGGGACAGGGTCGCAAGAAAAACTGTTTTTT. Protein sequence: CASSGTGSQEKLFF.

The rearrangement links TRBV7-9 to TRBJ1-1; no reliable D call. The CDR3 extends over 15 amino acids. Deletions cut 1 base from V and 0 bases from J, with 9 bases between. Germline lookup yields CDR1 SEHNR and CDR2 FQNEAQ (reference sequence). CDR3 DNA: TGTGCCAGCAGCTTAGGATCGGGAGTGAACACTGAAGCTTTCTTT. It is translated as CASSLGSGVNTEAFF.

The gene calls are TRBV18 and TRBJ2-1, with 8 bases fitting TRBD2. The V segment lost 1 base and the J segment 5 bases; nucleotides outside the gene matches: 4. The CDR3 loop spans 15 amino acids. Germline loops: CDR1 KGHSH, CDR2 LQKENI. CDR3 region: CASSPLAGGDNEQFF. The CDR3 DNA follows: TGTGCCAGCTCACCACTGGCGGGAGGTGACAATGAGCAGTTCTTC.

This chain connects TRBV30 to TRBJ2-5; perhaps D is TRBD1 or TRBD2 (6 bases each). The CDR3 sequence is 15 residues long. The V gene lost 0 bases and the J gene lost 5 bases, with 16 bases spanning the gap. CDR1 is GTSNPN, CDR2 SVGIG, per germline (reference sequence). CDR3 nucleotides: TGTGCCTGGAGTGTATCGGGGGCTCGGCAGGAGACCCAGTACTTC. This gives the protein CAWSVSGARQETQYF.

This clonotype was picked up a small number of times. The CDR3 reads CATSRSTGYGNQPQHF. CDR3 DNA: TGTGCCACCAGCAGATCCACAGGGTATGGCAATCAGCCCCAGCATTTT. The genes are TRBV15 and TRBJ1-5, with a tentative D call TRBD1 (6 bases). The CDR3 consists of 16 residues. CDR1 and CDR2 from the germline V gene are LNHNV and YYDKDF (reference sequence). Trimming left V 2 bases short and J 2 bases short, with 13 bases between. Together with reference TRBV15 and TRBJ1-5, the CDR3 gives the full variable domain: DAMVIQNPRYQVTQFGKPVTLSCSQTLNHNVMYWYQQKSSQAPKLLFHYYDKDFNNEADTPDNFQSRRPNTSFCFLDIRSPGLGDTAMYLCATSRSTGYGNQPQHFGDGTRLSIL.

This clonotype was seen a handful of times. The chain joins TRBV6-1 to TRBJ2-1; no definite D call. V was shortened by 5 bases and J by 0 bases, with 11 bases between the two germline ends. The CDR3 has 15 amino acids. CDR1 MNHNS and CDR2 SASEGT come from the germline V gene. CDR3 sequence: CASSPDTSSYNEQFF. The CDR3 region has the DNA TGTGCCAGCAGTCCCGACACGAGCTCCTACAATGAGCAGTTCTTC.

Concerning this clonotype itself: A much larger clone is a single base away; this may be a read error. This chain's CDR3 is CAGSRRSSYNEQFF. The CDR3 nucleotides are TGTGCCGGCAGCCGGAGGAGCTCCTACAATGAGCAGTTCTTC. This chain uses TRBV28 with TRBJ2-1; TRBD2 might be the D (5 bases). Germline V gene lookup returns CDR1 MDHEN and CDR2 SYDVKM. The CDR3 has 14 amino acids.

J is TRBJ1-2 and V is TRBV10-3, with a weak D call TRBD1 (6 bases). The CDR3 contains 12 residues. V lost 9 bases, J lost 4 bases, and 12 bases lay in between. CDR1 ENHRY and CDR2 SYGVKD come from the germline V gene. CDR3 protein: CAIARGGYGYTF. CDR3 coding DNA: TGTGCCATAGCGAGAGGGGGCTATGGCTACACCTTC.

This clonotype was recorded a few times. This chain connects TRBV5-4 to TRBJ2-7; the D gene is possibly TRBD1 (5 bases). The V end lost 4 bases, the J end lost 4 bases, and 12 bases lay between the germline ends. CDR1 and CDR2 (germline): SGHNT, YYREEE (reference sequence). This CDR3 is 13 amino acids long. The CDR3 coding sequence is TGTGCCAGCAGCACCGACAGCCGGTACGAGCAGTACTTC. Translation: CASSTDSRYEQYF.

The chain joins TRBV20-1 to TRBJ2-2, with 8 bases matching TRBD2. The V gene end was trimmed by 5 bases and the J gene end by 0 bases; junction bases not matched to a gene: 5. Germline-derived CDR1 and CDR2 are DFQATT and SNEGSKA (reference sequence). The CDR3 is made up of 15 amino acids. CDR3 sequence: CSARLGGANTGELFF. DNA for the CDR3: TGCAGTGCTCGACTCGGGGGGGCGAACACCGGGGAGCTGTTTTTT.

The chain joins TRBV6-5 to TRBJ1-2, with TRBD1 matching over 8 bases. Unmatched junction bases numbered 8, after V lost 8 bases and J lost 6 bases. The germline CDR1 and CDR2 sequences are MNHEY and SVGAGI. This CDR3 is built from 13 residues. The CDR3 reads CASGEQGAHGYTF. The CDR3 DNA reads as TGTGCCAGCGGAGAGCAGGGGGCCCATGGCTACACCTTC.

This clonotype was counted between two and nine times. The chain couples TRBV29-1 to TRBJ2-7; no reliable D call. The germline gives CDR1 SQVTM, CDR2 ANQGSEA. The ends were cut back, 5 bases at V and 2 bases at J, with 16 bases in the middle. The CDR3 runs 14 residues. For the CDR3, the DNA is TGCAGCGTTATCCCTCCTGGTTACCCCTACGAGCAGTACTTC. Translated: CSVIPPGYPYEQYF.

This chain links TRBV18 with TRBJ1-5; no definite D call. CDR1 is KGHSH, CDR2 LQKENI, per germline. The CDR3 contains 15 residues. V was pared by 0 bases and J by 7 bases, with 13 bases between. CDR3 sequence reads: CASSPPGPGGQPQHF. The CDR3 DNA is TGTGCCAGCTCACCACCCGGACCGGGCGGACAGCCCCAGCATTTT.

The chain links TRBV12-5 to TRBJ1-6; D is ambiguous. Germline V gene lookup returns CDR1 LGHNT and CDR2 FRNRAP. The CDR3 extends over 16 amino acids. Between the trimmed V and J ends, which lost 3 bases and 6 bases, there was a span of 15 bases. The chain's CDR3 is CASGLFGRQSNSPLHF. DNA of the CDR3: TGTGCTAGTGGTTTATTTGGGAGGCAGTCTAATTCACCCCTCCACTTT.

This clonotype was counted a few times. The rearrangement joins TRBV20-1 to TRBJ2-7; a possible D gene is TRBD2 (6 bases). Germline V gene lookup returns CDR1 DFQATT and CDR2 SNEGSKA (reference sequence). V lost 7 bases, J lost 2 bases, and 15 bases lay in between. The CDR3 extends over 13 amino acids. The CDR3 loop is CSVPGARTYEQYF. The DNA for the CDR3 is TGCAGTGTCCCGGGAGCACGGACCTACGAGCAGTACTTC.

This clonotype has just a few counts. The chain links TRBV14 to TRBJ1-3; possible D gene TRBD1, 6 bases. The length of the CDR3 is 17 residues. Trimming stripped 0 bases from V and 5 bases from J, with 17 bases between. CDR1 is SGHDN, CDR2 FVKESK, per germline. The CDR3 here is CASSQDPPDRIRNTIYF. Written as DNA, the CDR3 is TGTGCCAGCAGCCAAGACCCCCCTGACAGGATCCGAAACACCATATATTTT. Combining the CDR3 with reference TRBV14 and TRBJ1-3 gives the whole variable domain EAGVTQFPSHSVIEKGQTVTLRCDPISGHDNLYWYRRVMGKEIKFLLHFVKESKQDESGMPNNRFLAERTGGTYSTLKVQPAELEDSGVYFCASSQDPPDRIRNTIYFGEGSWLTVV.

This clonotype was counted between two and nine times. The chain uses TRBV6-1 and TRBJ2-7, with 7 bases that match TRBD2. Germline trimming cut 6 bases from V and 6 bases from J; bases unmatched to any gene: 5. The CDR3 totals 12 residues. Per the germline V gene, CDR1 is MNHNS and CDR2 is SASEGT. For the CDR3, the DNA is TGTGCCAGCAGACGTTGGACTAGCGAGCAGTACTTC. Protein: CASRRWTSEQYF.

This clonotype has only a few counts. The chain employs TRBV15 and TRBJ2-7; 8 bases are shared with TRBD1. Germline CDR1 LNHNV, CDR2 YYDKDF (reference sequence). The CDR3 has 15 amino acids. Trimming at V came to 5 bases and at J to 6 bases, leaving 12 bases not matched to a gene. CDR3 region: CATSFEDRVSSEQYF. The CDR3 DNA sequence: TGTGCCACCAGCTTTGAGGACAGGGTTTCTTCCGAGCAGTACTTC.

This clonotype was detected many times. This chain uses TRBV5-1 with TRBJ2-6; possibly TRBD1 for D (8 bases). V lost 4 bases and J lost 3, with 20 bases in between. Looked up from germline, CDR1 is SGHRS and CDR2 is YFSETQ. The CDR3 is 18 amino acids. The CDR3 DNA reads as TGCGCCAGCAGCCCGGGGGGACAGGAGTCCTATGGGGCCAACGTCCTGACTTTC. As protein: CASSPGGQESYGANVLTF.

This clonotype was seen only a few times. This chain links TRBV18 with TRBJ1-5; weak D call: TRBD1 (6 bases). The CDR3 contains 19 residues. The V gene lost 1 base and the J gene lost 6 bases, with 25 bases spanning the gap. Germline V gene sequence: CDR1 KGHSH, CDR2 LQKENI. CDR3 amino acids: CASSPRPPRQAPGGQPQHF. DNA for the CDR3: TGTGCCAGCTCACCACGTCCCCCTAGACAGGCCCCCGGAGGTCAGCCCCAGCATTTT.

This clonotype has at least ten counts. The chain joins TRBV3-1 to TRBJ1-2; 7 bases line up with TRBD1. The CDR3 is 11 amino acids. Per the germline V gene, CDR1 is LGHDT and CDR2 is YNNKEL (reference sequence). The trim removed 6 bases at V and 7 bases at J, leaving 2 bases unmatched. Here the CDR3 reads CASSRTGGYTF. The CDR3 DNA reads TGTGCCAGCAGTCGGACAGGTGGCTACACCTTC. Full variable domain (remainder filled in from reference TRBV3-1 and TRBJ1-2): DTAVSQTPKYLVTQMGNDKSIKCEQNLGHDTMYWYKQDSKKFLKIMFSYNNKELIINETVPNRFSPKSPDKAHLNLHINSLELGDSAVYFCASSRTGGYTFGSGTRLTVV.

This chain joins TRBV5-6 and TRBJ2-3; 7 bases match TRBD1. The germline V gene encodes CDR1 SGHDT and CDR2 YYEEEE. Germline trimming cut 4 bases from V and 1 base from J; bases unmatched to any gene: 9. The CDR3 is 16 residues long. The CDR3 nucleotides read TGTGCCAGCAGCACTGGGGCCGGACAGGGCACAGATACGCAGTATTTT. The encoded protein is CASSTGAGQGTDTQYF.

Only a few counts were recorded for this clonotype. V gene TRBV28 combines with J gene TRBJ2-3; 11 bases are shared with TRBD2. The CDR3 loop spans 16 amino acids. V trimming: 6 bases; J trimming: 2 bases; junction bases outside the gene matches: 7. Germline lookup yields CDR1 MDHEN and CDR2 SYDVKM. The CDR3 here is CASRSLAGAHTDTQYF. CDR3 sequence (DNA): TGTGCCAGCAGATCACTAGCGGGGGCCCACACAGATACGCAGTATTTT.